The 7 T cell receptor beta chains below were found in one sample sequenced in a study of early T cells in non-severe SARS-CoV-2 infection. TCRdb redid the calling of the 5' RACE reads with MiXCR, one entry per CDR3 protein. The repertoire has about 77,000 distinct CDR3 sequences, more than 9% of them found once; the top ten carry 4.8%. The sequencing input was whole blood. These receptors all stem from an adult who was a healthcare worker with PCR-confirmed SARS-CoV-2 infection or an uninfected control (not recorded which).

This clonotype was seen more than once but under ten times. This chain joins TRBV18 and TRBJ2-1; either TRBD1 or TRBD2 may supply D (5 bases each). The CDR3 is 12 amino acids. Germline CDR1 reads KGHSH; CDR2 reads LQKENI. Trimming left V 2 bases short and J 10 bases short, with 9 bases between. DNA of the CDR3: TGTGCCAGCTCACCAGAAAGGGACGAGCAGTTCTTC. Encoded protein: CASSPERDEQFF.

The chain uses TRBV7-8 and TRBJ2-3, with 8 bases fitting TRBD2. The CDR3 is 15 amino acids. Germline trimming cut 8 bases from V and 2 bases from J; bases unmatched to any gene: 9. Germline V CDR1 and CDR2: SGHVS, FQNEAQ. CDR3 nucleotides: TGTGCCAGCGGTAGTACTAGCGGATACACAGATACGCAGTATTTT. Its protein product is CASGSTSGYTDTQYF.

The rearrangement uses TRBV5-1 and TRBJ2-6; D is uncertain. V lost 0 bases, J lost 2 bases, and 12 bases lay in between. From germline, CDR1 is SGHRS and CDR2 YFSETQ. The CDR3 spans 17 residues. The DNA of the CDR3 is TGCGCCAGCAGCTTGGCGGATGATTGGGCTGGGGCCAACGTCCTGACTTTC. This sequence encodes CASSLADDWAGANVLTF.

The rearrangement joins TRBV2 to TRBJ1-1; D ambiguous. V lost 4 bases and J 1 base, leaving 4 bases between the germline ends. Looked up from germline, CDR1 is SNHLY and CDR2 is FYNNEI. This CDR3 has 12 amino acids. The CDR3 nucleotides read TGTGCCAGCAGTGGAGGGAACACTGAAGCTTTCTTT. Translating it yields CASSGGNTEAFF.

This clonotype was detected many times. The chain has TRBV10-3 and TRBJ2-1, with 7 bases that match TRBD1. Germline V gives CDR1 ENHRY, CDR2 SYGVKD. The CDR3 spans 15 residues. The V and J ends lost 8 bases and 6 bases, in that order; junction bases with no gene match: 13. In DNA, the CDR3 is TGTGCCATCGGAGGACAGGCTAGTGACTTCAATGAGCAGTTCTTC. Its protein product is CAIGGQASDFNEQFF.

Ten or more counts support this clonotype. This rearrangement joins TRBV7-9 to TRBJ2-5; D is unresolved. V was pared by 0 bases and J by 1 base, with 9 bases between. The germline V gene has CDR1 SEHNR and CDR2 FQNEAQ (reference sequence). This CDR3 has 15 residues. The CDR3 bases are TGTGCCAGCAGCTTAGCCTTAGGCGGCCAAGAGACCCAGTACTTC. Translating gives CASSLALGGQETQYF.

The rearrangement uses TRBV12-3 or TRBV12-4 and TRBJ2-5; D might be TRBD1 (5 bases). This CDR3 has 13 amino acids. The V end lost 4 bases, the J end lost 4 bases, and 10 bases lay between the germline ends. CDR3 protein: CASSSQVGETQYF. In DNA, the CDR3 is TGTGCCAGCAGTTCACAGGTCGGAGAGACCCAGTACTTC.